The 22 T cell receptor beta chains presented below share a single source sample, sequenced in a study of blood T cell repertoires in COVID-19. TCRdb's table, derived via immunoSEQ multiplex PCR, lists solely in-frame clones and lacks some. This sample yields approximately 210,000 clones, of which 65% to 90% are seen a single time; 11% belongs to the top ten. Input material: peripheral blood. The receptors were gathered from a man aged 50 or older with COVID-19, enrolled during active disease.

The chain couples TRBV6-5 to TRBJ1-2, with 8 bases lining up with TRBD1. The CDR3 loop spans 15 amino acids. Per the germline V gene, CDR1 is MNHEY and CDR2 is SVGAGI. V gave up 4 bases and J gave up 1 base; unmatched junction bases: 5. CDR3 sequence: CASSSTGGGNYGYTF. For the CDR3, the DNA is TGTGCCAGCAGTTCCACAGGGGGAGGTAACTATGGCTACACCTTC.

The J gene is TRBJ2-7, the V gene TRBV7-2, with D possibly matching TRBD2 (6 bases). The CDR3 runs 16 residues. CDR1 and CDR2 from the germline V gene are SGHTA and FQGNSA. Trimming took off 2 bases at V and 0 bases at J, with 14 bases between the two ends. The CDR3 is CASSLRRDFHSYEQYF. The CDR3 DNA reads TGTGCCAGCAGCTTACGCAGGGACTTCCACTCCTACGAGCAGTACTTC. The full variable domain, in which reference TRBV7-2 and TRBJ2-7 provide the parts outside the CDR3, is GAGVSQSPSNKVTEKGKDVELRCDPISGHTALYWYRQSLGQGLEFLIYFQGNSAPDKSGLPSDRFSAERTGGSVSTLTIQRTQQEDSAVYLCASSLRRDFHSYEQYFGPGTRLTVT.

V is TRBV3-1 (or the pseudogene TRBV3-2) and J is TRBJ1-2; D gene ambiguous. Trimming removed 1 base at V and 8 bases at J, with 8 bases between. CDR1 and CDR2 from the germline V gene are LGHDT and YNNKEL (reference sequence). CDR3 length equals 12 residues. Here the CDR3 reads CASSQGAKGYTF. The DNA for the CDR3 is TGTGCCAGCAGCCAAGGGGCGAAAGGCTACACCTTC.

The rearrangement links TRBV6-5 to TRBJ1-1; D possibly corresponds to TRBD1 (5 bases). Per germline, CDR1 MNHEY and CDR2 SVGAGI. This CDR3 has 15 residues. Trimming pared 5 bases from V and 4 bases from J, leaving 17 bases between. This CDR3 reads CASSPPSGFLTEAFF. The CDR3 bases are TGTGCCAGCAGTCCTCCTTCAGGGTTCCTCACTGAAGCTTTCTTT.

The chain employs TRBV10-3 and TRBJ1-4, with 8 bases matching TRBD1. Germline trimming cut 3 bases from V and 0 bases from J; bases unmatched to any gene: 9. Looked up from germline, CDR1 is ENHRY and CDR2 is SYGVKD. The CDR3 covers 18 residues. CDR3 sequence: CAISDWRDRGSTNEKLFF. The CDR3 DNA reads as TGTGCCATCAGTGATTGGCGCGACAGGGGATCAACTAATGAAAAACTGTTTTTT.

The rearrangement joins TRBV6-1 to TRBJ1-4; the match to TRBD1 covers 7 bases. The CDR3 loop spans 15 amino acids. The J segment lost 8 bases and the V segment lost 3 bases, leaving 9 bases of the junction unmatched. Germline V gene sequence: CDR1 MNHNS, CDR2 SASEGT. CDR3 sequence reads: CASSDPTGVAEKLFF. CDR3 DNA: TGTGCCAGCAGTGACCCCACAGGGGTGGCCGAAAAACTGTTTTTT.

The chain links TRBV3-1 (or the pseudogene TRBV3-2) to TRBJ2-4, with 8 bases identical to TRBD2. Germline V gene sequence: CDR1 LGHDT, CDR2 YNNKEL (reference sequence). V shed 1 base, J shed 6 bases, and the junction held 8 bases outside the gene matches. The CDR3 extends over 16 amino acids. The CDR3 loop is CASSQGISGMGNIQYF. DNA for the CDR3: TGTGCCAGCAGCCAAGGTATTAGCGGGATGGGAAACATTCAGTACTTC.

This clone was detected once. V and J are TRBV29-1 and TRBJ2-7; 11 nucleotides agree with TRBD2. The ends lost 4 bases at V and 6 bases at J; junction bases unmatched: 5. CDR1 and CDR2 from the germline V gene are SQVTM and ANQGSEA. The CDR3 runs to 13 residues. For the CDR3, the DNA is TGCAGCGTTGCAGGGACTAGCGGTAGCGAGCAGTACTTC. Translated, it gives CSVAGTSGSEQYF.

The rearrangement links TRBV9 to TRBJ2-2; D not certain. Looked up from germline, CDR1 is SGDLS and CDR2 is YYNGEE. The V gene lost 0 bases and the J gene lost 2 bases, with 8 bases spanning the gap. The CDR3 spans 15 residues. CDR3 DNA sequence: TGTGCCAGCAGCGTAGCAAGCTTTAACACCGGGGAGCTGTTTTTT. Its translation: CASSVASFNTGELFF.

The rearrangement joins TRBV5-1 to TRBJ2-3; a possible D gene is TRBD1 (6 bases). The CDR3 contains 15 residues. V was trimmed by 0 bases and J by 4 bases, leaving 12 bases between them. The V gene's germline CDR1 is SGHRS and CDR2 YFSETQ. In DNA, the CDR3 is TGCGCCAGCAGCTTGGAGCCCAGGGGCGCAGATACGCAGTATTTT. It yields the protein CASSLEPRGADTQYF. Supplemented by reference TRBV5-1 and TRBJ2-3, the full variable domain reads KAGVTQTPRYLIKTRGQQVTLSCSPISGHRSVSWYQQTPGQGLQFLFEYFSETQRNKGNFPGRFSGRQFSNSRSEMNVSTLELGDSALYLCASSLEPRGADTQYFGPGTRLTVL.

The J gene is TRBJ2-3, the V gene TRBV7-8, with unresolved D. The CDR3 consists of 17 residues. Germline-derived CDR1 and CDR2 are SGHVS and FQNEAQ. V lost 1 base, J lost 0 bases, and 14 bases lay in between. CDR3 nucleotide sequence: TGTGCCAGCAGCTTAGATCCTAGTCCTACTAGCACAGATACGCAGTATTTT. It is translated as CASSLDPSPTSTDTQYF.

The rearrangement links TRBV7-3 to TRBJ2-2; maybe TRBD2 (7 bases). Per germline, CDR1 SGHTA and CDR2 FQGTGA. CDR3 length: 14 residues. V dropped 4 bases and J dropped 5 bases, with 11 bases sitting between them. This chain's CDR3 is CASSSKGGTGELFF. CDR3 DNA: TGTGCCAGCAGCTCCAAGGGGGGGACCGGGGAGCTGTTTTTT.

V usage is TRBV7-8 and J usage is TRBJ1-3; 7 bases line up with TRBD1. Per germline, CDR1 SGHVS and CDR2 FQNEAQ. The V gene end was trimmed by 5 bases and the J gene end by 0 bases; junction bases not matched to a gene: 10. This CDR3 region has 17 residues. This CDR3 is CASSVRDSLYSGNTIYF. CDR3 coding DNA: TGTGCCAGCAGCGTCCGGGACAGCTTATACTCTGGAAACACCATATATTTT.

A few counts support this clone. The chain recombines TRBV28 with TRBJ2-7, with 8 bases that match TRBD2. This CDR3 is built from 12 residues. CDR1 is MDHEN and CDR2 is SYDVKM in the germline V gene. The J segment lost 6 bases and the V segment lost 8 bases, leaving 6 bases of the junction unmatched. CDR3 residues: CASGTGGREQYF. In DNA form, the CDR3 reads TGTGCCAGCGGGACGGGAGGGCGCGAGCAGTACTTC.

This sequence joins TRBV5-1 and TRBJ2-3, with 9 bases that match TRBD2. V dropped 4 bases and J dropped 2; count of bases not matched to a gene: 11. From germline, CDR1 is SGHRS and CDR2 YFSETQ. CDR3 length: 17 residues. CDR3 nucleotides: TGCGCCAGCAGCCCCAGCATACTAGCGGGTTCCACAGATACGCAGTATTTT. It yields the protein CASSPSILAGSTDTQYF.

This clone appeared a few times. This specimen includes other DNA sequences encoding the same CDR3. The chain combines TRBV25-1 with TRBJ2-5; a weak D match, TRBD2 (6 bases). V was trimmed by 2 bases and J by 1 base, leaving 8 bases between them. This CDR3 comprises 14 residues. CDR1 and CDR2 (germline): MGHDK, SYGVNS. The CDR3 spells CASSEQRAQETQYF. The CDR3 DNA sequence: TGTGCCAGCAGTGAACAGCGGGCCCAAGAGACCCAGTACTTC. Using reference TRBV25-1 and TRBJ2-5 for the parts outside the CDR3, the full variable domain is EADIYQTPRYLVIGTGKKITLECSQTMGHDKMYWYQQDPGMELHLIHYSYGVNSTEKGDLSSESTVSRIRTEHFPLTLESARPSHTSQYLCASSEQRAQETQYFGPGTRLLVL.

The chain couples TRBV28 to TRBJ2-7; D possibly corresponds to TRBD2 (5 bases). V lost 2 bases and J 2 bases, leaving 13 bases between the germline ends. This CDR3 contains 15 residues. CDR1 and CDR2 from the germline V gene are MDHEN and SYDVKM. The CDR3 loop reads CASSLPGSKTYEQYF. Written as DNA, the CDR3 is TGTGCCAGCAGTTTACCGGGGTCCAAAACCTACGAGCAGTACTTC.

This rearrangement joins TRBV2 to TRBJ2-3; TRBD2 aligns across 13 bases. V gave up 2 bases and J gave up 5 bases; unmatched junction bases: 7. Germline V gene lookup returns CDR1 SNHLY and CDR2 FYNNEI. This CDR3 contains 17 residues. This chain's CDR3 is CASSERVTSGRRDTQYF. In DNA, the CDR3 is TGTGCCAGCAGTGAAAGGGTGACTAGCGGGAGGAGAGATACGCAGTATTTT.

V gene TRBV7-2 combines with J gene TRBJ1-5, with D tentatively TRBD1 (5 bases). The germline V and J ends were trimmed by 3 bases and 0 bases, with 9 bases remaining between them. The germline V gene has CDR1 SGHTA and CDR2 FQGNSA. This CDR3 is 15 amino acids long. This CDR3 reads CASSFEGVSNQPQHF. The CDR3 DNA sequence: TGTGCCAGCAGCTTTGAAGGGGTTAGCAATCAGCCCCAGCATTTT.

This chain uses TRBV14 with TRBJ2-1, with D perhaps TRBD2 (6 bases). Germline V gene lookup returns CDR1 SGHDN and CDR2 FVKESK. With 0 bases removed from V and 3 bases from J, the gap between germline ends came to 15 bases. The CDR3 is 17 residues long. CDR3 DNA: TGTGCCAGCAGCCAAGAAGGCGGGGCCCCGTACTACAATGAGCAGTTCTTC. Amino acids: CASSQEGGAPYYNEQFF.

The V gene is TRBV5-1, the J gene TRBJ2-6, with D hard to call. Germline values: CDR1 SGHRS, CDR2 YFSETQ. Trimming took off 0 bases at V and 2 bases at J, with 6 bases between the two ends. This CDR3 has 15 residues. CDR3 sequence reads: CASSLAEAGANVLTF. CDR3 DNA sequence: TGCGCCAGCAGCTTGGCCGAGGCTGGGGCCAACGTCCTGACTTTC.

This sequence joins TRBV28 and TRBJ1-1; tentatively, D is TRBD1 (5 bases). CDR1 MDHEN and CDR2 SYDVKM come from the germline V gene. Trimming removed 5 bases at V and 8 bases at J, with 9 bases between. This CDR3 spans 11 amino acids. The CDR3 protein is CASSLWTEAFF. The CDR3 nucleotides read TGTGCCAGCAGTCTCTGGACAGAAGCTTTCTTT.